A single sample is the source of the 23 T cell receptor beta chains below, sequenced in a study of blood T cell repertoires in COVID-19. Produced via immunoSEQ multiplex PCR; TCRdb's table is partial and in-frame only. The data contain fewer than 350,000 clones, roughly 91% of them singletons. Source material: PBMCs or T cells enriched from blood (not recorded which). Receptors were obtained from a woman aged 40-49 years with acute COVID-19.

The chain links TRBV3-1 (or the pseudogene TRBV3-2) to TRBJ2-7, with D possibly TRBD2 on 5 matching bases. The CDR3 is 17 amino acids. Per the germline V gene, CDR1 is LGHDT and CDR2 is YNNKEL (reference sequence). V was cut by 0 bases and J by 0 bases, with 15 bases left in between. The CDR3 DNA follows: TGTGCCAGCAGCCAAGATCACGGGGAAGCGGACTCCTACGAGCAGTACTTC. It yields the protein CASSQDHGEADSYEQYF.

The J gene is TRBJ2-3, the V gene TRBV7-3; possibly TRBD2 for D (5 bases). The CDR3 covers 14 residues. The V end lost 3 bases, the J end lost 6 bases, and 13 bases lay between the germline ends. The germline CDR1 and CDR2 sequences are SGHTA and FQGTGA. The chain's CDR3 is CASSLGSSRDTQYF. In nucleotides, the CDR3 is TGTGCCAGCAGCTTGGGGAGCTCAAGGGATACGCAGTATTTT.

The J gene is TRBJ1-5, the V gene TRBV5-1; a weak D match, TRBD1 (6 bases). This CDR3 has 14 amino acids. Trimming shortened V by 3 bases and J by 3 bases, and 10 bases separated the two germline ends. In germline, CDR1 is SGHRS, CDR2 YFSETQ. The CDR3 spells CASSSGQPNQPQHF. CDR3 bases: TGCGCCAGCAGCTCGGGACAACCCAATCAGCCCCAGCATTTT.

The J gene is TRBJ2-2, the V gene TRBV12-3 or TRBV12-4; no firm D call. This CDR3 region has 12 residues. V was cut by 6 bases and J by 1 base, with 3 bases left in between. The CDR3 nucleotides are TGTGCCAGCAGCAAGAACACCGGGGAGCTGTTTTTT. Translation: CASSKNTGELFF.

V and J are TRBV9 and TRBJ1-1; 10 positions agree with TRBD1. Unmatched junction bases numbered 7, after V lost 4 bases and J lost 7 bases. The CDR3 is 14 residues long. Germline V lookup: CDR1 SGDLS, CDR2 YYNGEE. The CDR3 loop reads CASSPRGQGGEAFF. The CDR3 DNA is TGTGCCAGCAGCCCAAGAGGACAGGGGGGTGAAGCTTTCTTT.

The CDR3 DNA follows: TGTGCCAGCAGAACGTACAGACCCAATCAGCCCCAGCATTTT. Translation gives CASRTYRPNQPQHF. The chain combines TRBV28 with TRBJ1-5; D uncertain. V dropped 6 bases and J dropped 3 bases, with 12 bases sitting between them. The germline CDR1 and CDR2 sequences are MDHEN and SYDVKM. The CDR3 sequence is 14 residues long.

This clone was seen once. CDR3 region: CASSYSSGSSVDTQYF. The DNA for the CDR3 is TGTGCCAGCAGTTACTCAAGCGGGAGTTCAGTTGATACGCAGTATTTT. The chain joins TRBV6-2 or TRBV6-3 to TRBJ2-3; 8 positions match TRBD2. The V gene's germline CDR1 is MNHEY and CDR2 SVGEGT. V gave up 0 bases and J gave up 6 bases; unmatched junction bases: 8. CDR3 length: 16 amino acids.

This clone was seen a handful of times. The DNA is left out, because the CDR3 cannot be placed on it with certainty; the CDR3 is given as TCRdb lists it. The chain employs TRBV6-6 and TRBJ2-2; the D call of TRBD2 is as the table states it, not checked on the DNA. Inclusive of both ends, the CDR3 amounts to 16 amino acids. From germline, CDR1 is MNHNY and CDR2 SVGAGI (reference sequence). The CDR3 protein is CASSSSGGAFTGELFF.

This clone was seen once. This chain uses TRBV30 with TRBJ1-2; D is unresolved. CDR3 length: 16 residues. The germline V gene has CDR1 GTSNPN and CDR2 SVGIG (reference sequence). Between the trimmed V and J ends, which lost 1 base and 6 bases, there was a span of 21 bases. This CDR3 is CAWSGLTVDSINGYTF. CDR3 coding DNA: TGTGCCTGGAGTGGCTTAACAGTGGATTCTATTAATGGCTACACCTTC.

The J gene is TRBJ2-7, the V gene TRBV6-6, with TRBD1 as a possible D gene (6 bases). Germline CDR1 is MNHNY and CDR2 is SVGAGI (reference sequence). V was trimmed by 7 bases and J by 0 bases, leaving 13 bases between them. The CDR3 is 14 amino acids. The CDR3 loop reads CASNNRDNSYEQYF. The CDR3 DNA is TGTGCCAGCAACAACCGGGACAACTCCTACGAGCAGTACTTC.

The CDR3 DNA reads TGTGCCAGTAGCCACGACAGGGGTAATCAGCCCCAGCATTTT. This encodes CASSHDRGNQPQHF. The J gene is TRBJ1-5, the V gene TRBV19; TRBD1 aligns across 8 bases. CDR3 length equals 14 residues. With V trimmed by 6 bases and J by 4 bases, 5 bases remained unmatched. In germline, CDR1 is LNHDA, CDR2 SQIVND (reference sequence).

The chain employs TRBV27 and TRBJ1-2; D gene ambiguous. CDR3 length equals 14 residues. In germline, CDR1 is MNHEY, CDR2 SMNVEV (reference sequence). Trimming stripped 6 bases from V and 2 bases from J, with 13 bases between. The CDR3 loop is CASSSGSLNYGYTF. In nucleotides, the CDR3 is TGTGCCAGCAGCTCAGGAAGCTTAAACTATGGCTACACCTTC.

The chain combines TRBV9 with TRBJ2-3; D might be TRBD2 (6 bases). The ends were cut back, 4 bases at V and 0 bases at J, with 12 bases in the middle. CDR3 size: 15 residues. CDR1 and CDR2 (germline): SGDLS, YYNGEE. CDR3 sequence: CASSRRGTSTDTQYF. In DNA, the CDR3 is TGTGCCAGCAGCCGACGGGGGACTAGCACAGATACGCAGTATTTT.

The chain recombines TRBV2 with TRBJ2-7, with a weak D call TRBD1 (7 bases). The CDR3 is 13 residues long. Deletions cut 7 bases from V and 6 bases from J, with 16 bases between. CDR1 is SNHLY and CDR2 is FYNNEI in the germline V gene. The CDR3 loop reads CASNLVQGGEQYF. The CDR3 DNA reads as TGTGCCAGCAACCTTGTTCAGGGGGGCGAGCAGTACTTC.

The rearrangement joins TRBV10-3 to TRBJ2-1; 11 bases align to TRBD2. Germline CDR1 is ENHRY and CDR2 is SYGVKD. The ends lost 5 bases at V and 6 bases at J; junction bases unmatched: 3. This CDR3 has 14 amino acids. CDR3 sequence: CAISPGTSGNEQFF. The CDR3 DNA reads TGTGCCATCAGTCCCGGGACTAGCGGCAATGAGCAGTTCTTC.

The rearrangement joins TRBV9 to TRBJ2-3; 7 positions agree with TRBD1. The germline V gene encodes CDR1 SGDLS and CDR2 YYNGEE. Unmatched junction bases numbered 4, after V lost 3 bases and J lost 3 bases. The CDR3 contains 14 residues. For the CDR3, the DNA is TGTGCCAGCAGCGGGGACAGTCGAACAGATACGCAGTATTTT. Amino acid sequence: CASSGDSRTDTQYF.

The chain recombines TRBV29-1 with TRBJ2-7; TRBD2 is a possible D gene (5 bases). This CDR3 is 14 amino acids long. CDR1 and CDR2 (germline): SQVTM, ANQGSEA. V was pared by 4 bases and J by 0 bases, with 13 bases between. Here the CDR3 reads CSVAASTSSYEQYF. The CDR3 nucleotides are TGCAGCGTTGCGGCTAGCACGAGCTCCTACGAGCAGTACTTC.

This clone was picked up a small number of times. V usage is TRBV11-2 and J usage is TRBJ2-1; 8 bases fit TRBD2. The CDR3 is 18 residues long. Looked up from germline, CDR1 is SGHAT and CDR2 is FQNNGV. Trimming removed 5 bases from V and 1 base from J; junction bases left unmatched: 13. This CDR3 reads CASSPRGGRIFSYNEQFF. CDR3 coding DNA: TGTGCCAGCAGCCCACGTGGCGGGAGGATATTTTCCTACAATGAGCAGTTCTTC.

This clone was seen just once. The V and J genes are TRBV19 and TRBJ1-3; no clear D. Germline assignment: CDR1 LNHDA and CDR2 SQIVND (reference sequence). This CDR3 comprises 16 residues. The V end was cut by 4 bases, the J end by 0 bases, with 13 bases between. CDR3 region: CASSTAGLVSGNTIYF. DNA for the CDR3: TGTGCCAGTAGTACTGCTGGGCTCGTCTCTGGAAACACCATATATTTT. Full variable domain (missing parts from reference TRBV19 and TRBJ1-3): DGGITQSPKYLFRKEGQNVTLSCEQNLNHDAMYWYRQDPGQGLRLIYYSQIVNDFQKGDIAEGYSVSREKKESFPLTVTSAQKNPTAFYLCASSTAGLVSGNTIYFGEGSWLTVV.

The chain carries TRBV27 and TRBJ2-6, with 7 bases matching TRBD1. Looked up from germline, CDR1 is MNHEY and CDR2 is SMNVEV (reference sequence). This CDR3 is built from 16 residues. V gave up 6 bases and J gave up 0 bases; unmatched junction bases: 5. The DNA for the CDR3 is TGTGCCAGCAGCCCTGGGACAGTCTCTGGGGCCAACGTCCTGACTTTC. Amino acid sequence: CASSPGTVSGANVLTF.

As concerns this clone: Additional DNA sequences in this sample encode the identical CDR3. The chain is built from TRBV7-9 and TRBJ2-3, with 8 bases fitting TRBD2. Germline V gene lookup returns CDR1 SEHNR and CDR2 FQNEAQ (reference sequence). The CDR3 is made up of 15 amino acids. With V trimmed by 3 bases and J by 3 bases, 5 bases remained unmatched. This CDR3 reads CASSFGRGGTDTQYF. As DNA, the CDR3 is TGTGCCAGCAGCTTCGGGAGGGGAGGAACAGATACGCAGTATTTT.

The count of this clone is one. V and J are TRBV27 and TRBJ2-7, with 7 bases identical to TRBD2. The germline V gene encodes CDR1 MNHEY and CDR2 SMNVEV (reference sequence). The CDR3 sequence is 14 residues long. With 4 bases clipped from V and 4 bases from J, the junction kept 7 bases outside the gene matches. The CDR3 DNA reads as TGTGCCAGCAGTTCCCGGCGCGGGGGATACGAGCAGTACTTC. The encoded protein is CASSSRRGGYEQYF.

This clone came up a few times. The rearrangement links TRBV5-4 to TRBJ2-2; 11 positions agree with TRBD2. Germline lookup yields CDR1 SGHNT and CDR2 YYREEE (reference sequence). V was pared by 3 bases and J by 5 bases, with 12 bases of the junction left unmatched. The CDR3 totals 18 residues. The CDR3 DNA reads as TGTGCCAGCAGCTGGACACCGCTACTAGCGGGAGTGACCGGGGAGCTGTTTTTT. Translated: CASSWTPLLAGVTGELFF. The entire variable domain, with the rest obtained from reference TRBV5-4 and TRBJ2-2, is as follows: ETGVTQSPTHLIKTRGQQVTLRCSSQSGHNTVSWYQQALGQGPQFIFQYYREEENGRGNFPPRFSGLQFPNYSSELNVNALELDDSALYLCASSWTPLLAGVTGELFFGEGSRLTVL.